The entry below describes one T cell receptor (beta chain). This entry belongs to a study of Ad26.COV2.S vaccination and SARS-CoV-2 variants. Treatment described: some 20 received Ad26.COV2.S at low or high dose, single or two shots; about 5 received placebo; per-sample allocation not given. The samples were gathered on day 63 after the first injection of vaccine or placebo. There are 15 residues in the CDR3. J was trimmed by 10 bases and V by 5 bases; bases with no gene match: 9. Germline CDR1 SGHTA, CDR2 FQGTGA. Data came from immunoSEQ multiplex PCR; TCRdb stores just in-frame clones and leaves some out. The sample has about half a million clones; 80% to 90% are singletons.

The source is a person between 18 and 60 years old who received the Ad26.COV2.S COVID-19 vaccine or a placebo. J is TRBJ2-2 and V is TRBV7-3; 11 bases align to TRBD2. The sequenced sample was peripheral blood, obtained in a trial of Ad26.COV2.S vaccine versus placebo. CDR3 loop: CASSETSGSVEELFF. The CDR3 DNA sequence: TGTGCCAGCAGCGAAACTAGCGGGAGTGTTGAGGAGCTGTTTTTT.